Given below is one T cell receptor beta chain in context. Its matching antigen is unknown. Each donor was nominally healthy when sampled (though unrecorded immune exposures were likely). A multiplex PCR was run with 60 Vbeta primers and 13 Jbeta primers. Data came from immunoSEQ multiplex PCR; TCRdb stores just in-frame clones and leaves some out. This sample carries hundreds of thousands of clones, approximately 90% of them seen once, and the ten largest clones take approximately 1%. This CDR3 spans 13 amino acids. Losses at the gene ends were 6 bases for V and 12 bases for J; bases not matched to a gene: 11. Germline CDR1 reads SNHLY; CDR2 reads FYNNEI. The data originate from a study of cytomegalovirus exposure and HLA in healthy donors. Overall study: As an earlier analysis found, around 170 million T cells yielded fewer than 130 million unique TCR beta sequences. Within the Caucasian-associated ancestry cluster were 65% to 85% of the approximately 370 genotyped donors.

Notes on the study in general: With later analysis, a missense DCLRE1C variant became linked to TCR beta V- and J-gene trimming.

The clonotype originates from a woman between 18 and 29 years old in good health and CMV-seronegative. The specimen was PBMCs. The chain has TRBV2 and TRBJ2-1; TRBD2 aligns across 7 bases. The CDR3 bases are TGTGCCAGCAGCCTAGCGGAACGGGTGGGGCAGTTCTTC. This codes for CASSLAERVGQFF.